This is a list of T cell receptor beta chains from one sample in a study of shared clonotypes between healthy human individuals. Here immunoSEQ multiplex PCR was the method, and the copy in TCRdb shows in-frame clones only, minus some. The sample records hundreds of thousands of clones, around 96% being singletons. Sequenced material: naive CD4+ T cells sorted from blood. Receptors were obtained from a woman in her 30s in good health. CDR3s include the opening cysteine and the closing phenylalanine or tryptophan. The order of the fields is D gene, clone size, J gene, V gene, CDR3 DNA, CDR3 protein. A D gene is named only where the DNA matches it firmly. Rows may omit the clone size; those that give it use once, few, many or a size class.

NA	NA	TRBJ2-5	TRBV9	TGTGCCAGCAGCGTAGACCGGAGCAGCCCAGAGACCCAGTACTTC	CASSVDRSSPETQYF
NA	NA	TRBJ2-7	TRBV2	TGTGCCAGCAGTGCCCGGGGGCAGGGTATTTACGAGCAGTACTTC	CASSARGQGIYEQYF
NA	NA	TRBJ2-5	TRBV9	TGTGCCAGCAGCGTAGGATCAGGGTTGGAGACCCAGTACTTC	CASSVGSGLETQYF
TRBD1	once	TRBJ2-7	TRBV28	TGTGCCAGCAGGACGACAGGGACCACCTACGAGCAGTACTTC	CASRTTGTTYEQYF
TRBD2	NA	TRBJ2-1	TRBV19	TGTGCCAGTAGTATACCCCTCGGACTAGCGGTCAATGAGCAGTTCTTC	CASSIPLGLAVNEQFF
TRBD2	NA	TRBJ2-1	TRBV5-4	TGTGCCAGCAGCTCAAATCTAGCGGGAGGGCAGAGTGAGCAGTTCTTC	CASSSNLAGGQSEQFF
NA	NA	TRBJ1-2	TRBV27	TGTGCCAGCAGTTTAGAGCGGGGGAGTTACACCGGCTACACCTTC	CASSLERGSYTGYTF
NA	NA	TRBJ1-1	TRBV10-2	TGCGCCAGCAGTGAGCCAGGAATGAACACTGAAGCTTTCTTT	CASSEPGMNTEAFF
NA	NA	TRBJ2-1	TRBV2	TGTGCCAGCAGTTCGCAAATCCCACATTCTTTGCGGTTCTTC	CASSSQIPHSLRFF
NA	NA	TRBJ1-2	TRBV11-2	TGTGCCAGCAGCTTTCGGACGGACTATGGCTACACCTTC	CASSFRTDYGYTF
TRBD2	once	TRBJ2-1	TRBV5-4	TGTGCCAGCAGCTCGGGACTAGCGGGCAGCAATGAGCAGTTCTTC	CASSSGLAGSNEQFF
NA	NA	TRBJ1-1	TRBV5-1	TGCGCCAGCAGCCCTGGCGGGACCTACACTGAAGCTTTCTTT	CASSPGGTYTEAFF
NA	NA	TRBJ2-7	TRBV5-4	TGTGCCAGCAGCTCAGGGGGGCTGGGTACCTACGAGCAGTACTTC	CASSSGGLGTYEQYF
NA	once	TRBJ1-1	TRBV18	TGTGCCAGCTCACCAAATTTCCGCGGCGAAGCTTTCTTT	CASSPNFRGEAFF
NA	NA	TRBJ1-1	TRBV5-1	TGCGCCAGCAGCTTGGAGGGCTCGAACACTGAAGCTTTCTTT	CASSLEGSNTEAFF
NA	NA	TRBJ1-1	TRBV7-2	TGTGCCAGCAGCTTTGGCAGGAGAGGAGCTTTCTTT	CASSFGRRGAFF
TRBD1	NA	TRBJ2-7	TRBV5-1	TGCGCCAGCAGCGCACAGGGGGCCCCCTACGAGCAGTACTTC	CASSAQGAPYEQYF